These 19 T cell receptor beta chains were sequenced from one sample in a study of PD-L1 blockade in urothelial cancer. The time point: pretreatment peripheral blood. TCRdb's table, derived via immunoSEQ multiplex PCR, lists solely in-frame clones and lacks some. This table has roughly 40,000 clones, approximately 89% appearing once. This material consisted of PBMCs, taken around atezolizumab (anti-PD-L1) treatment. The source of these receptors is an older woman with urothelial cancer.

J is TRBJ2-5 and V is TRBV10-1; D is possibly TRBD2 (5 bases). With 0 bases removed from V and 5 bases from J, the gap between germline ends came to 10 bases. The CDR3 is 14 residues long. Germline V gives CDR1 WNHNN, CDR2 SYGVQD (reference sequence). The CDR3 DNA reads TGCGCCAGCAGTGAGTCCGGGGTTTGGGAGACCCAGTACTTC. Protein sequence: CASSESGVWETQYF.

This chain uses TRBV5-1 with TRBJ1-2; unclear D gene. This CDR3 has 13 amino acids. V lost 4 bases and J lost 4, with 11 bases in between. CDR1 is SGHRS and CDR2 is YFSETQ in the germline V gene. CDR3 protein: CASSPGSTYGYTF. The CDR3 DNA reads as TGCGCCAGCAGCCCCGGGTCCACCTATGGCTACACCTTC.

The chain employs TRBV9 and TRBJ2-1; TRBD2 matches 7 bases. V lost 5 bases, J lost 2 bases, and 7 bases stayed unmatched. CDR1 and CDR2 (germline): SGDLS, YYNGEE. This CDR3 region has 15 residues. The CDR3 protein is CASSRRDYTYNEQFF. In nucleotides, the CDR3 is TGTGCCAGCAGTCGCCGGGACTACACCTACAATGAGCAGTTCTTC.

The rearrangement links TRBV5-4 to TRBJ1-1, with 9 positions matching TRBD1. The CDR3 loop spans 15 amino acids. Trimming at V came to 4 bases and at J to 5 bases, leaving 9 bases not matched to a gene. CDR1 and CDR2 from the germline V gene are SGHNT and YYREEE (reference sequence). The CDR3 reads CASSPWDRVRTEAFF. The CDR3 DNA is TGTGCCAGCAGCCCCTGGGACAGGGTGCGAACTGAAGCTTTCTTT.

The chain carries TRBV7-9 and TRBJ2-5; D possibly corresponds to TRBD2 (6 bases). Trimming removed 5 bases at V and 1 base at J, with 11 bases between. Germline CDR1 is SEHNR and CDR2 is FQNEAQ (reference sequence). The CDR3 is 14 residues long. The CDR3 nucleotides read TGTGCCAGCAGCCCCCGGGACTCCCAAGAGACCCAGTACTTC. Amino acids: CASSPRDSQETQYF. The complete variable domain, with remaining parts taken from reference TRBV7-9 and TRBJ2-5, reads DTGVSQNPRHKITKRGQNVTFRCDPISEHNRLYWYRQTLGQGPEFLTYFQNEAQLEKSRLLSDRFSAERPKGSFSTLEIQRTEQGDSAMYLCASSPRDSQETQYFGPGTRLLVL.

V usage is TRBV5-6 and J usage is TRBJ2-7; D unclear. The CDR3 is 14 residues long. Looked up from germline, CDR1 is SGHDT and CDR2 is YYEEEE. Trimming took 3 bases from V and 3 from J, leaving 13 bases between them. The CDR3 nucleotides are TGTGCCAGCAGCTCAGGATCAAATGTCTACGAGCAGTACTTC. It is translated as CASSSGSNVYEQYF.

The chain has TRBV6-1 and TRBJ2-2, with 7 nucleotides matching TRBD2. V shed 6 bases and J 3 bases; nucleotides not matched to a gene: 4. The CDR3 extends over 14 amino acids. Looked up from germline, CDR1 is MNHNS and CDR2 is SASEGT. The CDR3 loop reads CASRRGGDTGELFF. The CDR3 nucleotides read TGTGCCAGCAGGAGGGGAGGGGACACCGGGGAGCTGTTTTTT.

The J gene is TRBJ2-3, the V gene TRBV28, with 7 bases identical to TRBD1. The CDR3 has 20 residues. The germline V gene has CDR1 MDHEN and CDR2 SYDVKM. After removal of 6 bases from V and 0 bases from J, the junction contained 21 bases not matched to a gene. CDR3 sequence: CASRGQAYRAHRISTDTQYF. The CDR3 DNA sequence: TGTGCCAGCAGAGGACAGGCATACAGGGCGCACCGAATTAGCACAGATACGCAGTATTTT.

The genes are TRBV19 and TRBJ2-7; D is uncertain. V was cut by 2 bases and J by 6 bases, with 20 bases left in between. This CDR3 comprises 16 residues. CDR1 is LNHDA, CDR2 SQIVND, per germline (reference sequence). This CDR3 reads CASSISPPNSRSEQYF. The DNA of the CDR3 is TGTGCCAGTAGTATATCCCCCCCAAACTCTCGGTCCGAGCAGTACTTC.

The chain has TRBV18 and TRBJ2-5; no clear D. V was trimmed by 2 bases and J by 5 bases, leaving 6 bases between them. The CDR3 sequence is 12 residues long. In germline, CDR1 is KGHSH, CDR2 LQKENI. This CDR3 reads CASSPFRETQYF. CDR3 nucleotides: TGTGCCAGCTCACCATTCAGGGAGACCCAGTACTTC.

The chain uses TRBV18 and TRBJ2-7, with 11 nucleotides matching TRBD1. CDR3 size: 15 residues. Unmatched junction bases numbered 7, after V lost 4 bases and J lost 5 bases. Per germline, CDR1 KGHSH and CDR2 LQKENI. The CDR3 region has the DNA TGTGCCAGCTCACTCGGACAGGGGGCTAATGACGAGCAGTACTTC. It codes for CASSLGQGANDEQYF.

V is TRBV19 and J is TRBJ2-1, with TRBD1 matching over 8 bases. V lost 3 bases, J lost 0 bases, and 4 bases stayed unmatched. The V gene's germline CDR1 is LNHDA and CDR2 SQIVND (reference sequence). The CDR3 is made up of 16 amino acids. The CDR3 sequence: CASSIGQGISYNEQFF. In nucleotides, the CDR3 is TGTGCCAGTAGTATCGGACAGGGCATCTCCTACAATGAGCAGTTCTTC.

The chain links TRBV7-9 to TRBJ2-3, with 7 nucleotides matching TRBD1. The germline gives CDR1 SEHNR, CDR2 FQNEAQ (reference sequence). Trimming removed 4 bases from V and 0 bases from J; junction bases left unmatched: 7. The length of the CDR3 is 16 residues. The CDR3 spells CASSSRGSRSTDTQYF. CDR3 DNA: TGTGCCAGCAGCTCCAGGGGGTCCAGGAGCACAGATACGCAGTATTTT. The full variable domain, rest sourced from reference TRBV7-9 and TRBJ2-3, is DTGVSQNPRHKITKRGQNVTFRCDPISEHNRLYWYRQTLGQGPEFLTYFQNEAQLEKSRLLSDRFSAERPKGSFSTLEIQRTEQGDSAMYLCASSSRGSRSTDTQYFGPGTRLTVL.

CDR3 nucleotide sequence: TGCGCCAGCAGCTTGGGACTAGATTCAAACAATGAGCAGTTCTTC. Translation gives CASSLGLDSNNEQFF. This chain uses TRBV5-1 with TRBJ2-1; TRBD2 might be the D (6 bases). Germline CDR1 reads SGHRS; CDR2 reads YFSETQ. The CDR3 sequence is 15 residues long. The V end was cut by 0 bases, the J end by 5 bases, with 12 bases between.

This sequence joins TRBV12-1 and TRBJ1-5. TRBV12-1 is assigned pseudogene status. The CDR3 is 15 amino acids. DNA of the CDR3: TGTGCCAGCAGCCCGCCGAGGGGGGGCGCAGAGCCCCAGCATTTT. Protein sequence: CASSPPRGGAEPQHF.

The chain employs TRBV9 and TRBJ2-3, with 11 positions matching TRBD2. The CDR3 runs to 16 residues. CDR1 SGDLS and CDR2 YYNGEE come from the germline V gene. V trimming: 3 bases; J trimming: 3 bases; junction bases outside the gene matches: 6. CDR3 region: CASSASTSGKTDTQYF. CDR3 bases: TGTGCCAGCAGCGCCTCGACTAGCGGGAAGACAGATACGCAGTATTTT.

This clone was seen only once. The chain couples TRBV11-1 to TRBJ2-7; 9 nucleotides match TRBD1. Germline V gives CDR1 SGHAT, CDR2 FQDESV (reference sequence). The CDR3 covers 15 residues. V lost 7 bases and J lost 3; bases outside the gene matches: 10. The CDR3 loop is CASTVGGQGFYEQYF. CDR3 DNA: TGTGCCAGCACCGTAGGGGGACAGGGATTCTACGAGCAGTACTTC.

The sample holds a few counts of this clone. The J gene is TRBJ1-5, the V gene TRBV21-1. TRBV21-1 is a known pseudogene. This CDR3 contains 16 residues. The CDR3 DNA reads as TGTGCCAGCAGCAAGGGAGTCGATTACAGCAATCAGCCCCAGCATTTT. Translating it yields CASSKGVDYSNQPQHF.

The CDR3 DNA sequence: TGCAGCGTCTGGGGGGGAACAAACACCGGGGAGCTGTTTTTT. This gives the protein CSVWGGTNTGELFF. The rearrangement uses TRBV29-1 and TRBJ2-2, with 7 nucleotides matching TRBD2. The V and J ends lost 6 bases and 2 bases, in that order; junction bases with no gene match: 6. This CDR3 has 14 amino acids. CDR1 SQVTM and CDR2 ANQGSEA come from the germline V gene.